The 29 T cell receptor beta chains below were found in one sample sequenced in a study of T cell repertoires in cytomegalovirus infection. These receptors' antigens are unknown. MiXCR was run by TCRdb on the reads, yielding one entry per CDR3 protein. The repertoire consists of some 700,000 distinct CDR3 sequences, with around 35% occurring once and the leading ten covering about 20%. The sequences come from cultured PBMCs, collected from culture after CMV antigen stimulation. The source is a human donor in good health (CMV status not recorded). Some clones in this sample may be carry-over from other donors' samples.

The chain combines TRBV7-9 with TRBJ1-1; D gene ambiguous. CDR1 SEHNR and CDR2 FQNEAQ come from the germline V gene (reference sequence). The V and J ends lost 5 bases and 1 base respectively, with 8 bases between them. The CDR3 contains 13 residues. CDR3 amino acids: CASSKPGNTEAFF. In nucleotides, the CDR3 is TGTGCCAGCAGCAAACCCGGGAACACTGAAGCTTTCTTT.

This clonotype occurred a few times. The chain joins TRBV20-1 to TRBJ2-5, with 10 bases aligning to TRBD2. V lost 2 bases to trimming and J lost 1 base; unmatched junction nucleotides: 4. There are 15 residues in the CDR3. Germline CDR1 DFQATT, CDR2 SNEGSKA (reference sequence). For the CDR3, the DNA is TGCAGTGCTAGAAAGGCTAGCGGGGGCCAAGAGACCCAGTACTTC. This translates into CSARKASGGQETQYF.

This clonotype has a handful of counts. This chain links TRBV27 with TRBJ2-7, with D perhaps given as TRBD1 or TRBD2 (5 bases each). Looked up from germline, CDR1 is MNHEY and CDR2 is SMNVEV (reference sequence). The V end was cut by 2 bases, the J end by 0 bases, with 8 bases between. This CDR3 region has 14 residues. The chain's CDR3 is CASSLVGTSYEQYF. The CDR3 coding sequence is TGTGCCAGCAGTTTAGTCGGGACCTCCTACGAGCAGTACTTC.

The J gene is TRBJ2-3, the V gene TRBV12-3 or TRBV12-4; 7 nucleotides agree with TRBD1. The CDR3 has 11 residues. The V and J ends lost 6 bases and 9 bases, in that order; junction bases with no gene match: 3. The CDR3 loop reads CASSHRGTQYF. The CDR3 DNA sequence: TGTGCCAGCAGCCACAGGGGCACGCAGTATTTT.

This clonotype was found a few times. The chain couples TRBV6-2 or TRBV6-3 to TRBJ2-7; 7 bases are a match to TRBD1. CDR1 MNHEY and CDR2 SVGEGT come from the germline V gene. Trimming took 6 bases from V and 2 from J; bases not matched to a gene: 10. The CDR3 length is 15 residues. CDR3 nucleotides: TGTGCCAGCAGACCTACAGGGGCCATTCCCTACGAGCAGTACTTC. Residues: CASRPTGAIPYEQYF.

CDR3 sequence reads: CASTSGDDYEQYF. CDR3 nucleotide sequence: TGTGCCAGCACCAGTGGGGACGACTACGAGCAGTACTTC. This chain joins TRBV11-2 and TRBJ2-7; tentatively, D is TRBD1 or TRBD2 (5 bases each). From germline, CDR1 is SGHAT and CDR2 FQNNGV. This CDR3 has 13 amino acids. V lost 7 bases and J 3 bases, leaving 13 bases between the germline ends.

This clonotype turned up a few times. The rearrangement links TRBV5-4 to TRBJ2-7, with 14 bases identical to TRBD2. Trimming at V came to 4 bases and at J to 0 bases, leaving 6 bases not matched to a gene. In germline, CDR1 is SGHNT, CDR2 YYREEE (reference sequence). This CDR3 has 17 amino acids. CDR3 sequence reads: CASSPGLAGAGSYEQYF. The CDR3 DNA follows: TGTGCCAGCAGCCCGGGACTAGCGGGAGCGGGCTCCTACGAGCAGTACTTC. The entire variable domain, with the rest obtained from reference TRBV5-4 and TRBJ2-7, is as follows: ETGVTQSPTHLIKTRGQQVTLRCSSQSGHNTVSWYQQALGQGPQFIFQYYREEENGRGNFPPRFSGLQFPNYSSELNVNALELDDSALYLCASSPGLAGAGSYEQYFGPGTRLTVT.

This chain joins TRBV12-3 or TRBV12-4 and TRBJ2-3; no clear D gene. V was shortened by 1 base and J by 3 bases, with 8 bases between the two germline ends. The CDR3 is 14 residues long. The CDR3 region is CASSLVAATDTQYF. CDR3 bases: TGTGCCAGCAGTTTAGTGGCGGCGACAGATACGCAGTATTTT.

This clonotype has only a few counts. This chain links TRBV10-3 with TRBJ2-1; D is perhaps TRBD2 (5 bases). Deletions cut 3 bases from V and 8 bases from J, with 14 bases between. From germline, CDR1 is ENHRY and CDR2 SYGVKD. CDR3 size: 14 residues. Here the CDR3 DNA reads TGTGCCATCAGTGATGAACGAGGGCCCCATGAGCAGTTCTTC. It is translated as CAISDERGPHEQFF.

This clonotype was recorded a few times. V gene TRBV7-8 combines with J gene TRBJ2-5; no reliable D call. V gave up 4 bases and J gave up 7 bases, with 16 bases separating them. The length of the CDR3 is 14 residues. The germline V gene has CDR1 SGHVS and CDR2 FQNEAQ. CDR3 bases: TGTGCCAGCAGCTCACACGGAATCGATTGGACCCAGTACTTC. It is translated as CASSSHGIDWTQYF.

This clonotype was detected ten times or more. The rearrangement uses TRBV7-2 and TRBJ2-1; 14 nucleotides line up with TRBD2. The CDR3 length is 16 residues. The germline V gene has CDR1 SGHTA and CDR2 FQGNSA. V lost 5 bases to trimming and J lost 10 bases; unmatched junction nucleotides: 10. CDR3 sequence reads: CASSQTGTSGSWEQFF. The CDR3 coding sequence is TGTGCCAGCAGCCAAACCGGGACTAGCGGGAGTTGGGAGCAGTTCTTC.

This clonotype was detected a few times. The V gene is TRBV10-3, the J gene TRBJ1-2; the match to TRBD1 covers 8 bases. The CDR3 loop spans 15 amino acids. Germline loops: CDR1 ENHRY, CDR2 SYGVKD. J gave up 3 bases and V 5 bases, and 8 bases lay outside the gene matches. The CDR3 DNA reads TGTGCCATCAGTCCCGGTTCGGGACAGGACTATGGCTACACCTTC. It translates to CAISPGSGQDYGYTF.

The DNA for the CDR3 is TGTGCCAGCAGCTTAGGGGACAGGGGGACCTACGAGCAGTACTTC. It yields the protein CASSLGDRGTYEQYF. V and J are TRBV7-6 and TRBJ2-7; 11 bases are shared with TRBD1. The CDR3 length is 15 residues. Germline assignment: CDR1 SGHVS and CDR2 FNYEAQ. Trimming cost V 1 base and J 2 bases; bases outside gene matches: 1.

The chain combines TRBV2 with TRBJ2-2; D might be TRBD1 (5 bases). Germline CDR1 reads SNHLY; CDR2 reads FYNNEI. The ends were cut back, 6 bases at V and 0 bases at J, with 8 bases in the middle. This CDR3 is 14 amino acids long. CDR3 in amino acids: CASRGQANTGELFF. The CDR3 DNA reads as TGTGCCAGCAGGGGGCAAGCGAACACCGGGGAGCTGTTTTTT.

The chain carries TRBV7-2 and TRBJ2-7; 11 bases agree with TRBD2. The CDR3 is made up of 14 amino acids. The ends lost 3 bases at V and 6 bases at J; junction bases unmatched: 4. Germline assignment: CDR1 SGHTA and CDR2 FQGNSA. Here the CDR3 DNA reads TGTGCCAGCAGCTTTCTAGCGGGAGGCGGCGAGCAGTACTTC. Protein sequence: CASSFLAGGGEQYF.

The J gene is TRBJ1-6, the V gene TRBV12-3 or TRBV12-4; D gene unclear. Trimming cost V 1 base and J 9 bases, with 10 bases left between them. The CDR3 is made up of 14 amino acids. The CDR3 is CASSLGDSVSPLHF. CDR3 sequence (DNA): TGTGCCAGCAGTTTAGGCGACTCCGTTTCACCCCTCCACTTT.

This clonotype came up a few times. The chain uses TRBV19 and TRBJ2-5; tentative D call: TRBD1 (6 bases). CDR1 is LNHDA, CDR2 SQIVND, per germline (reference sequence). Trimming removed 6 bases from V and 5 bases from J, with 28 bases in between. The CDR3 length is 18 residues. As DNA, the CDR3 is TGTGCCAGTAGCGCCCGGGCAGGGGATGGACTCGTTCTCGAGACCCAGTACTTC. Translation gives CASSARAGDGLVLETQYF.

In DNA form, the CDR3 reads TGCAGTGCTAGAGATACGGTATCAGGGACCCAGTACTTC. Protein: CSARDTVSGTQYF. The chain joins TRBV20-1 to TRBJ2-5, with D unclear. The CDR3 runs to 13 residues. Germline V lookup: CDR1 DFQATT, CDR2 SNEGSKA (reference sequence). The V gene lost 0 bases and the J gene lost 7 bases, with 12 bases spanning the gap.

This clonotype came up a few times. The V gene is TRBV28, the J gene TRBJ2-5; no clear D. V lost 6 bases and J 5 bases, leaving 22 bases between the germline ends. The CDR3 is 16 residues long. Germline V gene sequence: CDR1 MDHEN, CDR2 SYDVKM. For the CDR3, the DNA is TGTGCCAGCAGCCCCGCCGCCCCTGGGCGTGGTGAGACCCAGTACTTC. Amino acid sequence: CASSPAAPGRGETQYF.

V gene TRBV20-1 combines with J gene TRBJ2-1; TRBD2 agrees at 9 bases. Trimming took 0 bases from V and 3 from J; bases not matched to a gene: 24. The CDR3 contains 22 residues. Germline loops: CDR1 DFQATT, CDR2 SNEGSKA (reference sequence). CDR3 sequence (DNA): TGCAGTGCTAGAGATCTAGGCGGGAGGGCCCGCCCACGCGTCGGTGGCTACAATGAGCAGTTCTTC. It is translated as CSARDLGGRARPRVGGYNEQFF.

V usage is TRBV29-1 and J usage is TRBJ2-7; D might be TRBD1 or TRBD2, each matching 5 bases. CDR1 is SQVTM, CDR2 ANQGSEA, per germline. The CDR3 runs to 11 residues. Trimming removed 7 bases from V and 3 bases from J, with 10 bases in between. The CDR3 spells CSARDVYEQYF. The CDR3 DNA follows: TGCAGCGCCCGGGACGTCTACGAGCAGTACTTC.

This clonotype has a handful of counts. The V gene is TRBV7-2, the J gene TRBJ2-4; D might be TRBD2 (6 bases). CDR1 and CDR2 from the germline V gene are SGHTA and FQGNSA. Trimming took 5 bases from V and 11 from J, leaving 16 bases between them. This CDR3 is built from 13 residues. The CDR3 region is CASSQVDGGVQYF. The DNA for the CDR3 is TGTGCCAGCAGCCAAGTGGACGGGGGAGTTCAGTACTTC.

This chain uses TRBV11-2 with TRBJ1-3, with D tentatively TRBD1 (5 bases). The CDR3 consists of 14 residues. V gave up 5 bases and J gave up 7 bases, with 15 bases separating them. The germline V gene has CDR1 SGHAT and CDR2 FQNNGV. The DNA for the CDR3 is TGTGCCAGCAGCCCGGGGGTGGGGATCAACACCATATATTTT. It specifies CASSPGVGINTIYF.

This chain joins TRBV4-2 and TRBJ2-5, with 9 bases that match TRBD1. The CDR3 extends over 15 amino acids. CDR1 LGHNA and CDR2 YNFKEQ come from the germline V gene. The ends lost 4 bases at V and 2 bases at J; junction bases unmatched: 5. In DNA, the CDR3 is TGTGCCAGCAGCCCGAGGGGACAGGGACAAGAGACCCAGTACTTC. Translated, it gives CASSPRGQGQETQYF.

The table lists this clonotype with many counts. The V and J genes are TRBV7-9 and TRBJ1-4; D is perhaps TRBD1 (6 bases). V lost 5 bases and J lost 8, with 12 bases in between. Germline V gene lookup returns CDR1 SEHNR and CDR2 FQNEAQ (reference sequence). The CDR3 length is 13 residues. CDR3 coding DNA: TGTGCCAGCAGCCCAGGAACAGGGGAAAAACTGTTTTTT. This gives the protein CASSPGTGEKLFF.

The DNA of the CDR3 is TGTGCCAGCAGTTTGGGGGGAGCAACCTTCGAGCAGTTCTTC. It specifies CASSLGGATFEQFF. The chain employs TRBV12-3 or TRBV12-4 and TRBJ2-1, with D perhaps TRBD2 (6 bases). The V end was cut by 3 bases, the J end by 10 bases, with 16 bases between. The CDR3 sequence is 14 residues long.

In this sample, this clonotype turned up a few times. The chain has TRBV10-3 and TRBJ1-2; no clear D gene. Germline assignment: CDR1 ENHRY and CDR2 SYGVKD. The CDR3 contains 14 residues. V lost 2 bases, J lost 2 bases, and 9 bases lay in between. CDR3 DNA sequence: TGTGCCATCAGTGAGGGGCTGTACAACTATGGCTACACCTTC. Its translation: CAISEGLYNYGYTF.

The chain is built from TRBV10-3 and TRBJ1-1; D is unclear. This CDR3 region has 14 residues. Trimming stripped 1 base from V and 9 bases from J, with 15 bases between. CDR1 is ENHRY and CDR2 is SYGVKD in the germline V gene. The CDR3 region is CAISELMAEAKAFF. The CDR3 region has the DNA TGTGCCATCAGTGAGTTGATGGCCGAAGCGAAAGCTTTCTTT.

The CDR3 nucleotides read TGCGCCAGCAGCCCTCCGGCGGGGGGCGGCGCAGATACGCAGTATTTT. Translating it yields CASSPPAGGGADTQYF. The chain couples TRBV5-1 to TRBJ2-3; 8 bases are shared with TRBD2. Losses at the gene ends were 4 bases for V and 4 bases for J; bases not matched to a gene: 11. The germline CDR1 and CDR2 sequences are SGHRS and YFSETQ. The CDR3 sequence is 16 residues long.